A selection of T cell receptor beta chains follows, all from one sample in a study of blood T cell repertoires in COVID-19. Here immunoSEQ multiplex PCR was the method, and the copy in TCRdb shows in-frame clones only, minus some. Here the sample spans some 21,000 clones, around three quarters being singletons. The sequenced material came from peripheral blood. The receptors were sampled from a man in his fifties or sixties with active COVID-19. CDR3s include the opening cysteine and the closing phenylalanine or tryptophan. The order of the fields is D gene, V gene, J gene, clone size, CDR3 protein, CDR3 DNA. The D gene is left open where the match is weak. Clone size appears in some rows only: once, few, many, or a class for an expanded clone.

>TRBD1|TRBV28|TRBJ1-2|NA
CASSPAGQGGYGYTF
TGTGCCAGCAGTCCCGCGGGACAGGGAGGGTATGGCTACACCTTC
>NA|TRBV28|TRBJ1-1|NA
CASSLQNTEAFF
TGTGCCAGCAGTTTACAGAACACTGAAGCTTTCTTT
>NA|TRBV27|TRBJ2-3|NA
CASSPPPPDRPGTDTQYF
TGTGCCAGCAGTCCCCCCCCTCCCGACAGGCCGGGTACAGATACGCAGTATTTT
>NA|TRBV5-4|TRBJ2-2|NA
CASSEVGGYTGELFF
TGTGCCAGCAGTGAGGTGGGAGGATATACCGGGGAGCTGTTTTTT
>NA|TRBV19|TRBJ1-1|NA
CASRGSLRSTEAFF
TGTGCCAGTAGAGGGAGTTTAAGGAGCACTGAAGCTTTCTTT
>TRBD1|TRBV11-2|TRBJ1-4|NA
CASSLMGQGVEKLFF
TGTGCCAGCAGCTTAATGGGACAGGGAGTTGAAAAACTGTTTTTT
>NA|TRBV6-2/TRBV6-3|TRBJ1-2|NA
CASSGTPTGYTF
TGTGCCAGCAGCGGGACTCCGACCGGCTACACCTTC
>NA|TRBV11-3|TRBJ2-2|NA
CASIPGVERNTGELFF
TGTGCCAGCATCCCCGGGGTGGAGCGGAACACCGGGGAGCTGTTTTTT
>TRBD1|TRBV12-3/TRBV12-4|TRBJ2-7|NA
CASSRGQGAEQYF
TGTGCCAGCAGTCGTGGACAGGGAGCCGAGCAGTACTTC
>TRBD2|TRBV7-6|TRBJ2-1|few
CASSLSPSGRNSYNEQFF
TGTGCCAGCAGCTTATCCCCTAGCGGGAGGAACTCCTACAATGAGCAGTTCTTC
>TRBD1|TRBV6-5|TRBJ2-3|NA
CASTQGAGTDTQYF
TGTGCCAGCACGCAGGGGGCAGGCACAGATACGCAGTATTTT
>NA|TRBV27|TRBJ1-1|few
CASSPPTGNTEAFF
TGTGCCAGCAGTCCGCCAACAGGGAACACTGAAGCTTTCTTT
>NA|TRBV6-1|TRBJ1-2|NA
CASSEVAGADGYTF
TGTGCCAGCAGTGAAGTGGCAGGGGCTGATGGCTACACCTTC
>TRBD1|TRBV4-2|TRBJ2-7|NA
CASSQDMTGFPDEQYF
TGTGCCAGCAGCCAAGACATGACAGGGTTTCCCGACGAGCAGTACTTC
>NA|TRBV28|TRBJ1-5|NA
CASSLIGAGSQHF
TGTGCCAGCAGTTTAATAGGTGCGGGGTCCCAGCATTTT
>NA|TRBV27|TRBJ2-3|NA
CASSLRGGRARDTDTQYF
TGTGCCAGCAGTTTAAGGGGGGGGCGGGCGCGGGACACAGATACGCAGTATTTT
>TRBD2|TRBV10-1|TRBJ2-7|few
CASSESSGTYEQYF
TGCGCCAGCAGTGAGTCTAGCGGGACCTACGAGCAGTACTTC
>NA|TRBV11-3|TRBJ2-7|NA
CASSPGAAYEQYF
TGTGCCAGCAGCCCTGGAGCGGCCTACGAGCAGTACTTC
>TRBD1|TRBV11-3|TRBJ2-2|NA
CASSLSWDSGELFF
TGTGCCAGCAGCTTATCGTGGGACAGCGGGGAGCTGTTTTTT
>NA|TRBV4-1|TRBJ2-1|few
CASSQDNGSNEQFF
TGCGCCAGCAGCCAAGATAACGGGTCCAATGAGCAGTTCTTC
>NA|TRBV7-8|TRBJ2-1|few
CASSPRTTVLHNEQFF
TGTGCCAGCAGCCCCCGGACTACCGTACTTCACAATGAGCAGTTCTTC
>TRBD2|TRBV4-3|TRBJ2-7|once
CASSQNRGSAGVYEQYF
TGCGCCAGCAGCCAAAATCGAGGGTCCGCGGGAGTCTACGAGCAGTACTTC
>TRBD2|TRBV27|TRBJ2-1|few
CASSLTTSGRGNEQFF
TGTGCCAGCAGTTTGACGACTAGCGGGAGGGGGAATGAGCAGTTCTTC
>NA|TRBV4-1|TRBJ2-1|NA
CASGRGHLSYNEQFF
TGCGCCAGCGGGAGGGGACACCTCTCCTACAATGAGCAGTTCTTC
>TRBD1|TRBV7-9|TRBJ1-6|NA
CASSGKTGQPFYNSPLHF
TGTGCCAGCAGCGGCAAAACGGGACAGCCATTTTATAATTCACCCCTCCACTTT
>NA|TRBV4-3|TRBJ1-2|NA
CASSQEFGYGYTF
TGCGCCAGCAGCCAAGAGTTCGGTTATGGCTACACCTTC
>TRBD2|TRBV3-1/TRBV3-2|TRBJ2-5|NA
CASSQGIAGETQYF
TGTGCCAGCAGCCAAGGGATAGCGGGGGAGACCCAGTACTTC
>NA|TRBV12-3/TRBV12-4|TRBJ2-3|once
CASRPVPADTQYF
TGTGCCAGTCGTCCCGTGCCGGCAGATACGCAGTATTTT
>TRBD1|TRBV4-1|TRBJ2-7|once
CASSTGQGNYEQYF
TGCGCCAGCAGCACGGGACAGGGGAATTACGAGCAGTACTTC
>NA|TRBV2|TRBJ2-4|few
CASSLQGPKNIQYF
TGTGCCAGCAGCCTACAGGGACCCAAAAACATTCAGTACTTC
>NA|TRBV24-1|TRBJ2-5|medium-sized
CATSTRDRAETQYF
TGTGCCACCAGTACCAGGGATAGGGCAGAGACCCAGTACTTC
>NA|TRBV4-2|TRBJ2-1|NA
CASSREVADEQFF
TGTGCCAGCAGCCGAGAAGTTGCGGATGAGCAGTTCTTC
>NA|TRBV27|TRBJ2-5|few
CASSPVRGQETQYF
TGTGCCAGCAGTCCAGTGCGCGGCCAAGAGACCCAGTACTTC
>TRBD2|TRBV10-2|TRBJ2-5|NA
CASSAFGRVEETQYF
TGCGCCAGCAGTGCCTTCGGGAGGGTCGAGGAGACCCAGTACTTC
>TRBD2|TRBV7-3|TRBJ2-1|NA
CASSLTSGTNNEQFF
TGTGCCAGCAGCTTAACTAGCGGGACGAACAATGAGCAGTTCTTC
>NA|TRBV11-3|TRBJ2-1|NA
CASNKADSYNEQFF
TGTGCCAGCAACAAAGCGGATTCGTACAATGAGCAGTTCTTC
>NA|TRBV14|TRBJ2-7|NA
CASSQKWGGSYEQYF
TGTGCCAGCAGCCAAAAGTGGGGAGGCTCCTACGAGCAGTACTTC
>NA|TRBV6-5|TRBJ2-7|NA
CASHAGKGITYEQYF
TGTGCCAGCCACGCAGGGAAGGGAATTACCTACGAGCAGTACTTC
>TRBD1|TRBV6-5|TRBJ1-1|NA
CASNIGQGLYAEAFF
TGTGCCAGCAACATAGGACAGGGGTTATATGCTGAAGCTTTCTTT
>NA|TRBV6-1|TRBJ2-7|few
CASSEDVRSYEQYF
TGTGCCAGCAGTGAAGACGTCAGATCCTACGAGCAGTACTTC
>TRBD1|TRBV18|TRBJ1-2|NA
CASSPPSGGNYGYTF
TGTGCCAGCTCACCACCGTCAGGGGGTAACTATGGCTACACCTTC
>NA|TRBV9|TRBJ1-6|NA
CASSLRSSYNSPLHF
TGTGCCAGCAGCCTCCGGAGCTCCTATAATTCACCCCTCCACTTT
>TRBD2|TRBV20-1|TRBJ2-1|NA
CSASKASASGRYDNEQFF
TGCAGTGCTAGTAAAGCTTCGGCTAGCGGGAGATACGACAATGAGCAGTTCTTC
>TRBD1|TRBV7-9|TRBJ1-1|NA
CASSATGTGYRTEAFF
TGTGCCAGCAGCGCAACCGGGACAGGGTATCGCACTGAAGCTTTCTTT
>TRBD1|TRBV13|TRBJ2-5|NA
CASSAGTGQETQYF
TGTGCCAGCAGCGCCGGGACAGGCCAAGAGACCCAGTACTTC
>TRBD1|TRBV19|TRBJ2-3|few
CASSPGTGSTDTQYF
TGTGCCAGTAGCCCCGGGACAGGGAGCACAGATACGCAGTATTTT
>TRBD2|TRBV10-1|TRBJ2-2|NA
CASSEQTSGSTGELFF
TGCGCCAGCAGTGAGCAAACTAGCGGGAGCACCGGGGAGCTGTTTTTT